This is a list of T cell receptor beta chains from one sample in a study of human T cells and chemical hapten exposure. TCRdb recomputed calls from the RACE reads with MiXCR, one row per CDR3 protein. The sample holds just over 80,000 distinct CDR3 sequences, roughly 10% seen once. The sample here was whole blood, taken in connection with sensitization to the hapten diphenylcyclopropenone (DPC). These receptors were taken from a woman aged 50 to 65 with alopecia areata. Some clones in this sample may be carry-over from other donors' samples. CDR3s leave out the opening cysteine and the closing phenylalanine or tryptophan. A D gene is named only where the DNA matches it firmly.

v_call d_call cdr3_aa
TRBV25-1 TRBD1 ASWGQEAYEQY
TRBV4-1 TRBD2 ASSQIAGGPTDTQY
TRBV18 NA ASSPGQSTGELF
TRBV28 TRBD1 ASRGDRGKNTEAF
TRBV2 NA ASSVRPSYEQY
TRBV13 NA ASSLVGRHNSPLH
TRBV7-9 TRBD2 ASSLVPQGGNEQF
TRBV10-3 NA AISEGGRGETQY
TRBV7-9 NA ASSSTNSGYT
TRBV5-1 TRBD1 ASSLQGPWYSEAF
TRBV28 NA ASSSDTQY
TRBV5-5 NA ASSLADGLGTEAF
TRBV21-1 NA ASSKGKGSCSGANVLT
TRBV7-2 TRBD1 ASSGRTGPYNEQF
TRBV20-1 NA SASRGLDEQY
TRBV9 TRBD2 ASSVVYLGGSGGTGELF
TRBV7-7 TRBD1 ASSSTGSQETRY
TRBV7-8 TRBD2 ASSLNSGRALNEQF
TRBV4-3 TRBD1 ASSQAGQGAAGELF
TRBV18 NA ASSATGRSDSSYNSPLH
TRBV29-1 TRBD1 SVEDLTGRNTEAF
TRBV9 NA ASSADLGQLSTDTQY
TRBV6-2/TRBV6-3 NA ASSSGQQLNTEAF
TRBV2 NA ASSEDSLINSPLH
TRBV7-2 TRBD2 ASSSQAGGPTDTQY
TRBV30 TRBD2 AWSVRVAGNKREQF
TRBV30 NA AWSRGLEEKLF
TRBV7-6 TRBD2 ASSLSGAYEQY
TRBV27 TRBD1 ASRRTGSDTQY
TRBV6-1 NA ASSEGGSPDTQY
TRBV2 TRBD1 ASSRQGITQETQY
TRBV12-3/TRBV12-4 TRBD1 ASSNGQGMAGELF
TRBV6-1 TRBD2 ASSEGLAGGTDTQY
TRBV7-3 TRBD2 ASSSWRGSGRVNEQF
TRBV7-9 TRBD2 ASSAGTSGARQETQY
TRBV7-2 TRBD1 ASSSDRAGETQY
TRBV7-2 NA ASSLIGSLPGSPLH